The 16 T cell receptor beta chains reported below all come from one sample, sequenced in a study of memory CD4+ T cells and cytomegalovirus serostatus. Single viable CD3+CD4+CD8-CD45RO+ cells were sorted as the memory CD4+ T cells. TCRdb keeps only in-frame clones here, not all; method: immunoSEQ multiplex PCR. The sample records roughly 45,000 clones, around four fifths being singletons. Sequences were obtained from memory CD4+ T cells from blood. Receptors were obtained from an adult in good health and CMV-seronegative.

The chain recombines TRBV11-2 with TRBJ2-4; D perhaps matches TRBD2 (5 bases). V was pared by 5 bases and J by 5 bases, with 13 bases between. This CDR3 comprises 14 residues. Per germline, CDR1 SGHAT and CDR2 FQNNGV. In DNA, the CDR3 is TGTGCCAGCAGCCCGGCTAGCATTGAAAACATTCAGTACTTC. Translating gives CASSPASIENIQYF.

This chain links TRBV5-4 with TRBJ1-1; no clear D. Germline values: CDR1 SGHNT, CDR2 YYREEE (reference sequence). The V and J ends lost 0 bases and 4 bases respectively, with 16 bases between them. This CDR3 comprises 16 residues. The CDR3 nucleotides read TGTGCCAGCAGCTTGGACGCTGCTGTTCAAGGCACTGAAGCTTTCTTT. It is translated as CASSLDAAVQGTEAFF.

The chain has TRBV29-1 and TRBJ2-1; D is possibly TRBD2 (5 bases). Trimming left V 8 bases short and J 3 bases short, with 14 bases between. The CDR3 is 13 residues long. Germline-derived CDR1 and CDR2 are SQVTM and ANQGSEA. The CDR3, as DNA: TGCAGCTGTGAGGGTTCCCTCTACAATGAGCAGTTCTTC. Translating it yields CSCEGSLYNEQFF.

This clone was seen just once. The gene calls are TRBV6-5 and TRBJ1-1; D gene uncertain. The CDR3 covers 14 residues. V lost 9 bases, J lost 2 bases, and 16 bases lay in between. Germline assignment: CDR1 MNHEY and CDR2 SVGAGI. CDR3 sequence: CASTSRTANTEAFF. The CDR3, as DNA: TGTGCCAGTACGTCGCGGACGGCCAACACTGAAGCTTTCTTT.

The J gene is TRBJ1-2, the V gene TRBV18; TRBD1 matches 9 bases. With V trimmed by 6 bases and J by 5 bases, 4 bases remained unmatched. The CDR3 covers 13 residues. CDR1 and CDR2 (germline): KGHSH, LQKENI. CDR3 amino acids: CASSAGTGYGYTF. CDR3 nucleotide sequence: TGTGCCAGCTCGGCCGGGACAGGGTATGGCTACACCTTC.

The chain employs TRBV18 and TRBJ2-1; 11 nucleotides line up with TRBD2. Germline V gene lookup returns CDR1 KGHSH and CDR2 LQKENI. V lost 3 bases, J lost 8 bases, and 3 bases stayed unmatched. The CDR3 totals 14 residues. CDR3 in amino acids: CASSPGLAVDEQFF. CDR3 sequence (DNA): TGTGCCAGCTCACCGGGACTAGCGGTCGATGAGCAGTTCTTC.

This clone appeared a single time. J is TRBJ1-6 and V is TRBV4-3; D is uncertain. In germline, CDR1 is LGHNA, CDR2 YSLEER. V was shortened by 5 bases and J by 3 bases, with 29 bases between the two germline ends. The CDR3 covers 21 residues. CDR3 DNA sequence: TGCGCCAGCAGCTCAAACTACAACAGAGTTGTTGAGACTCGCTATAATTCACCCCTCCACTTT. This gives the protein CASSSNYNRVVETRYNSPLHF.

The sample holds one count of this clone. V gene TRBV7-2 combines with J gene TRBJ1-6, with 8 bases that match TRBD1. The CDR3 is made up of 14 amino acids. The germline CDR1 and CDR2 sequences are SGHTA and FQGNSA. Trimming took 1 base from V and 7 from J; bases not matched to a gene: 0. The CDR3 DNA reads as TGTGCCAGCAGCTTAGGGGACAGGAATTCACCCCTCCACTTT. This sequence encodes CASSLGDRNSPLHF. Full variable domain (rest looked up from reference TRBV7-2 and TRBJ1-6): GAGVSQSPSNKVTEKGKDVELRCDPISGHTALYWYRQSLGQGLEFLIYFQGNSAPDKSGLPSDRFSAERTGGSVSTLTIQRTQQEDSAVYLCASSLGDRNSPLHFGNGTRLTVT.

DNA of the CDR3: TGTGCCAGCAGCCCCAGGGCGAGTAATGAAAAACTGTTTTTT. It is translated as CASSPRASNEKLFF. The J gene is TRBJ1-4, the V gene TRBV5-5; possibly TRBD1 for D (5 bases). This CDR3 is 14 amino acids long. The germline V gene encodes CDR1 SGHKS and CDR2 YYEKEE (reference sequence). The ends were cut back, 4 bases at V and 4 bases at J, with 11 bases in the middle.

The chain joins TRBV30 to TRBJ2-3; 11 nucleotides agree with TRBD2. The CDR3 extends over 15 amino acids. J lost 7 bases, V lost 5 bases, and 11 bases had no gene match. Germline CDR1 GTSNPN, CDR2 SVGIG (reference sequence). CDR3 region: CAWGKGLAVRNTQYF. The CDR3 DNA sequence: TGTGCCTGGGGGAAGGGACTAGCGGTGAGGAATACGCAGTATTTT.

The chain joins TRBV15 to TRBJ2-4; TRBD2 matches at 8 bases. The germline V gene encodes CDR1 LNHNV and CDR2 YYDKDF (reference sequence). V gave up 1 base and J gave up 0 bases; unmatched junction bases: 2. The CDR3 length is 16 residues. CDR3 region: CATSRAGGLAKNIQYF. The CDR3 DNA reads as TGTGCCACCAGCAGAGCGGGGGGGCTAGCCAAAAACATTCAGTACTTC.

The chain joins TRBV30 to TRBJ1-3; 8 nucleotides match TRBD1. The CDR3 runs 14 residues. Losses at the gene ends were 2 bases for V and 0 bases for J; bases not matched to a gene: 0. The germline V gene encodes CDR1 GTSNPN and CDR2 SVGIG (reference sequence). CDR3: CAWSQGASGNTIYF. As DNA, the CDR3 is TGTGCCTGGAGTCAGGGGGCCTCTGGAAACACCATATATTTT.

The V and J genes are TRBV6-1 and TRBJ1-3; 7 positions match TRBD1. V shed 3 bases, J shed 7 bases, and the junction held 3 bases outside the gene matches. CDR1 and CDR2 (germline): MNHNS, SASEGT. CDR3 size: 13 residues. The DNA for the CDR3 is TGTGCCAGCAGTGAGAGGGGGCAGAACACCATATATTTT. Translating it yields CASSERGQNTIYF.

This clone was seen once. The CDR3 coding sequence is TGTGCCAGCAGCGTAACGGCAGGAGGGATTTGGGGTGAAAAACTGTTTTTT. Encoded protein: CASSVTAGGIWGEKLFF. V and J are TRBV9 and TRBJ1-4; D is undetermined. Germline loops: CDR1 SGDLS, CDR2 YYNGEE. The CDR3 totals 17 residues. V lost 1 base, J lost 7 bases, and 20 bases lay in between.

This clone was seen more than once but under ten times. The V call is TRBV4-3, the J call TRBJ2-1; 9 nucleotides agree with TRBD2. V was pared by 0 bases and J by 8 bases, with 5 bases of the junction left unmatched. The germline CDR1 and CDR2 sequences are LGHNA and YSLEER. CDR3 length: 15 residues. CDR3 region: CASSQERGGLDEQFF. In DNA form, the CDR3 reads TGCGCCAGCAGCCAAGAGCGGGGGGGCCTGGATGAGCAGTTCTTC.

The chain links TRBV9 to TRBJ2-7; no definite D call. Trimming cost V 4 bases and J 3 bases, with 11 bases left between them. Germline V lookup: CDR1 SGDLS, CDR2 YYNGEE. The CDR3 loop spans 13 amino acids. CDR3 amino acids: CASSLQTGYEQYF. The CDR3 DNA reads TGTGCCAGCAGCTTACAGACGGGCTACGAGCAGTACTTC.